The 25 T cell receptor beta chains given below trace back to one sample, sequenced in a study of blood T cell repertoires in COVID-19. Some clones are missing from TCRdb's copy, which holds only in-frame ones; the method was immunoSEQ multiplex PCR. Counted here are about 110,000 clones, around 83% occurring once; the ten biggest clones make up approximately 5%. Material for sequencing was peripheral blood. These receptors were obtained from an older woman with COVID-19, enrolled during active disease.

The chain combines TRBV10-3 with TRBJ2-2; D may be TRBD1 (6 bases). Germline CDR1 and CDR2: ENHRY and SYGVKD. The CDR3 spans 16 residues. Trimming shortened V by 6 bases and J by 4 bases, and 18 bases separated the two germline ends. In DNA form, the CDR3 reads TGTGCCATCAGCGACCGGGACAAAGAGGGCACCGGGGAGCTGTTTTTT. Its protein is CAISDRDKEGTGELFF.

V gene TRBV27 combines with J gene TRBJ1-6; D unclear. Trimming removed 2 bases from V and 10 bases from J, with 15 bases in between. The CDR3 contains 15 residues. Germline values: CDR1 MNHEY, CDR2 SMNVEV (reference sequence). The CDR3 is CASSLMNSGMSPLHF. The DNA of the CDR3 is TGTGCCAGCAGTTTAATGAATTCGGGGATGTCACCCCTCCACTTT.

This clone occurred a few times. The rearrangement uses TRBV19 and TRBJ2-1, with D possibly being TRBD1 (6 bases). The germline CDR1 and CDR2 sequences are LNHDA and SQIVND (reference sequence). The V end was cut by 7 bases, the J end by 6 bases, with 13 bases between. The CDR3 runs 13 residues. The DNA for the CDR3 is TGTGCCAGTAATTCACAGGGTCTCAATGAGCAGTTCTTC. It yields the protein CASNSQGLNEQFF.

The chain is built from TRBV19 and TRBJ2-7; possibly TRBD2 for D (6 bases). The V gene's germline CDR1 is LNHDA and CDR2 SQIVND (reference sequence). The CDR3 has 13 residues. Trimming pared 4 bases from V and 13 bases from J, leaving 20 bases between. The CDR3 here is CASSTRRAERAYF. The CDR3 DNA is TGTGCCAGTAGTACTCGGAGGGCCGAAAGAGCATACTTC.

In DNA form, the CDR3 reads TGCAGCGTGGGGGTCAGGGGCGGGGAGCTGTTTTTT. Its protein product is CSVGVRGGELFF. This chain uses TRBV29-1 with TRBJ2-2; TRBD1 is a possible D gene (6 bases). With 6 bases removed from V and 7 bases from J, the gap between germline ends came to 12 bases. CDR1 is SQVTM and CDR2 is ANQGSEA in the germline V gene. The CDR3 consists of 12 residues.

The chain carries TRBV9 and TRBJ1-2; tentatively, D is TRBD1 (5 bases). This CDR3 is built from 15 residues. Per germline, CDR1 SGDLS and CDR2 YYNGEE. V shed 3 bases and J shed 3 bases, with 15 bases lying between them. The CDR3 DNA reads as TGTGCCAGCAGCGAATCACAGGATCGCTACTATGGCTACACCTTC. Translation: CASSESQDRYYGYTF.

This chain connects TRBV18 to TRBJ2-7, with TRBD2 matching 10 bases. The CDR3 runs to 15 residues. CDR1 and CDR2 from the germline V gene are KGHSH and LQKENI. Trimming at V came to 2 bases and at J to 4 bases, leaving 5 bases not matched to a gene. The DNA of the CDR3 is TGTGCCAGCTCACCAACTAGCGGGGTGGGGTACGAGCAGTACTTC. It translates to CASSPTSGVGYEQYF.

The chain couples TRBV6-5 to TRBJ2-5, with a possible D match to TRBD1 (6 bases). V was pared by 5 bases and J by 5 bases, with 15 bases between. Germline V gene lookup returns CDR1 MNHEY and CDR2 SVGAGI. This CDR3 is built from 14 residues. The CDR3 sequence: CASSRTGTRETQYF. CDR3 DNA sequence: TGTGCCAGCAGTCGTACAGGGACCCGGGAGACCCAGTACTTC.

The chain links TRBV4-3 to TRBJ1-2, with D possibly matching TRBD1 (6 bases). This CDR3 region has 16 residues. Per the germline V gene, CDR1 is LGHNA and CDR2 is YSLEER. V shed 0 bases and J shed 5 bases, with 16 bases lying between them. The CDR3 bases are TGCGCCAGCAGCCAAGATTATCTAGGGCAGGGGTATGGCTACACCTTC. Its protein is CASSQDYLGQGYGYTF.

V gene TRBV5-6 combines with J gene TRBJ2-5, with TRBD2 matching over 7 bases. The CDR3 is 16 residues long. V was pared by 6 bases and J by 5 bases, with 16 bases of the junction left unmatched. Germline V gives CDR1 SGHDT, CDR2 YYEEEE. DNA for the CDR3: TGTGCCAGCAACCCGCACGGAGGGTGGGGAGGGGAGACCCAGTACTTC. Its protein is CASNPHGGWGGETQYF. The variable domain in full, with the rest retrieved from reference TRBV5-6 and TRBJ2-5, is DAGVTQSPTHLIKTRGQQVTLRCSPKSGHDTVSWYQQALGQGPQFIFQYYEEEERQRGNFPDRFSGHQFPNYSSELNVNALLLGDSALYLCASNPHGGWGGETQYFGPGTRLLVL.

The J gene is TRBJ2-1, the V gene TRBV6-4; D is perhaps TRBD1 (5 bases). The CDR3 consists of 13 residues. V lost 4 bases and J lost 6, with 10 bases in between. The V gene's germline CDR1 is MRHNA and CDR2 SNTAGT. Here the CDR3 DNA reads TGTGCCAGCAGTGTCGGACAACCCAATGAGCAGTTCTTC. Translated, it gives CASSVGQPNEQFF.

The chain has TRBV6-2 or TRBV6-3 and TRBJ2-1; no clear D. This CDR3 contains 13 residues. Germline lookup yields CDR1 MNHEY and CDR2 SVGEGT. With 1 base removed from V and 5 bases from J, the gap between germline ends came to 6 bases. As DNA, the CDR3 is TGTGCCAGCAGTTACTTCCACAACAATGAGCAGTTCTTC. Encoded protein: CASSYFHNNEQFF.

V gene TRBV7-9 combines with J gene TRBJ1-4; the match to TRBD1 covers 10 bases. The CDR3 is 14 amino acids. Germline trimming cut 3 bases from V and 6 bases from J; bases unmatched to any gene: 1. CDR1 and CDR2 from the germline V gene are SEHNR and FQNEAQ (reference sequence). Written as DNA, the CDR3 is TGTGCCAGCAGCTTGGGGACAGGGGATGAAAAACTGTTTTTT. It specifies CASSLGTGDEKLFF.

The V call is TRBV18, the J call TRBJ1-6; TRBD1 aligns across 10 bases. CDR1 KGHSH and CDR2 LQKENI come from the germline V gene. The CDR3 spans 14 residues. The trim removed 3 bases at V and 10 bases at J, leaving 3 bases unmatched. The CDR3 protein is CASSPWDRGSPLHF. In DNA form, the CDR3 reads TGTGCCAGCTCACCCTGGGACAGGGGATCACCCCTCCACTTT.

The genes are TRBV7-2 and TRBJ1-5, with D uncertain. V gave up 4 bases and J gave up 0 bases, with 7 bases separating them. In germline, CDR1 is SGHTA, CDR2 FQGNSA. The length of the CDR3 is 14 residues. CDR3 in DNA: TGTGCCAGCAGCTGGTCCTATAGCAATCAGCCCCAGCATTTT. It yields the protein CASSWSYSNQPQHF.

V and J are TRBV7-8 and TRBJ2-7, with TRBD2 as a possible D gene (6 bases). The germline V gene has CDR1 SGHVS and CDR2 FQNEAQ. The CDR3 totals 13 residues. Between the trimmed V and J ends, which lost 5 bases and 3 bases, there was a span of 11 bases. The DNA of the CDR3 is TGTGCCAGCAGCGGCTGGGGAGGCTACGAGCAGTACTTC. Protein sequence: CASSGWGGYEQYF.

This clone appeared a single time. The V gene is TRBV18, the J gene TRBJ1-1; 8 bases line up with TRBD1. Germline trimming cut 4 bases from V and 3 bases from J; bases unmatched to any gene: 13. The CDR3 contains 17 residues. Germline V lookup: CDR1 KGHSH, CDR2 LQKENI. The CDR3 DNA follows: TGTGCCAGCTCACAATCTCGGACAGGGTGGATTGACACTGAAGCTTTCTTT. This sequence encodes CASSQSRTGWIDTEAFF. Full variable domain (remainder filled in from reference TRBV18 and TRBJ1-1): NAGVMQNPRHLVRRRGQEARLRCSPMKGHSHVYWYRQLPEEGLKFMVYLQKENIIDESGMPKERFSAEFPKEGPSILRIQQVVRGDSAAYFCASSQSRTGWIDTEAFFGQGTRLTVV.

The V call is TRBV11-2, the J call TRBJ1-6; D possibly corresponds to TRBD1 (5 bases). The CDR3 contains 15 residues. Trimming pared 5 bases from V and 9 bases from J, leaving 17 bases between. Germline CDR1 and CDR2: SGHAT and FQNNGV. The CDR3 is CASSPLGPRSSPLHF. The CDR3, as DNA: TGTGCCAGCAGCCCCCTGGGGCCGCGGAGTTCACCCCTCCACTTT.

The chain has TRBV6-5 and TRBJ1-2; D is unresolved. CDR1 MNHEY and CDR2 SVGAGI come from the germline V gene. The V end was cut by 6 bases, the J end by 8 bases, with 16 bases between. The CDR3 length is 13 residues. In nucleotides, the CDR3 is TGTGCCAGCAGAACGGGAGTGAGAGGGGGCTACACCTTC. It codes for CASRTGVRGGYTF.

The chain has TRBV7-2 and TRBJ1-2; the D gene is possibly TRBD1 (6 bases). Germline CDR1 SGHTA, CDR2 FQGNSA. The CDR3 is made up of 15 amino acids. Trimming removed 2 bases from V and 6 bases from J, with 16 bases in between. The CDR3 region has the DNA TGTGCCAGCAGCTTAAGACAGGTGACACCCGATGGCTACACCTTC. Its protein product is CASSLRQVTPDGYTF. Together with reference TRBV7-2 and TRBJ1-2, the CDR3 gives the full variable domain: GAGVSQSPSNKVTEKGKDVELRCDPISGHTALYWYRQSLGQGLEFLIYFQGNSAPDKSGLPSDRFSAERTGGSVSTLTIQRTQQEDSAVYLCASSLRQVTPDGYTFGSGTRLTVV.

This chain uses TRBV10-3 with TRBJ1-4, with 9 bases lining up with TRBD1. The CDR3 extends over 13 amino acids. In germline, CDR1 is ENHRY, CDR2 SYGVKD. After removal of 6 bases from V and 4 bases from J, the junction contained 0 bases not matched to a gene. CDR3 in DNA: TGTGCCATCAGGACAGGGGGTAATGAAAAACTGTTTTTT. Translation gives CAIRTGGNEKLFF.

The CDR3 DNA sequence: TGTGCCTGGGCGCGGGAGGCGTTAAACACTGAAGCTTTCTTT. Translation: CAWAREALNTEAFF. This chain links TRBV30 with TRBJ1-1; D not resolved. The V end lost 5 bases, the J end lost 2 bases, and 15 bases lay between the germline ends. The CDR3 totals 14 residues. Germline CDR1 reads GTSNPN; CDR2 reads SVGIG (reference sequence).

This sequence joins TRBV29-1 and TRBJ1-2; no definite D call. The germline V gene encodes CDR1 SQVTM and CDR2 ANQGSEA. The CDR3 length is 15 residues. Between the trimmed V and J ends, which lost 8 bases and 4 bases, there was a span of 23 bases. CDR3 DNA: TGCAGCCCGATTCCTCCACCCGGGGAGGTCTATGGCTACACCTTC. Protein product: CSPIPPPGEVYGYTF.

The chain links TRBV18 to TRBJ1-4; D is possibly TRBD1 (6 bases). Deletions cut 3 bases from V and 4 bases from J, with 12 bases between. Germline V CDR1 and CDR2: KGHSH, LQKENI. CDR3 length: 15 residues. For the CDR3, the DNA is TGTGCCAGCTCACCTCAGGGGTCGGGTAATGAAAAACTGTTTTTT. Amino acid sequence: CASSPQGSGNEKLFF.

This chain joins TRBV4-1 and TRBJ1-5; 9 bases line up with TRBD1. J was trimmed by 6 bases and V by 2 bases; bases with no gene match: 5. In germline, CDR1 is MGHRA, CDR2 YSYEKL. The CDR3 is 15 residues long. CDR3 DNA: TGCGCCAGCAGCCAACCGGACAGGGGAGCTCAGCCCCAGCATTTT. Its translation: CASSQPDRGAQPQHF.